The T cell receptor beta chain described here comes from a study of cytomegalovirus exposure and HLA in healthy donors. Findings and caveats of the study: Whilst most TCR sequences proved rare, a subset of public TCRs occurred across many donors. About 87% or about 30% of the time was how often most TCR beta V segments were productive, according to an earlier analysis. The records held CMV serostatus as the only immune exposure information.

The PCR ran on 60 Vbeta and 13 Jbeta primers. Measured with immunoSEQ multiplex PCR; TCRdb has only the in-frame clones, and not every one. Of over 100,000 clones in the sample, around a tenth were seen once. In this sample, this clone turned up a few times. Its antigen is unknown. The ends were cut back, 2 bases at V and 5 bases at J, with 19 bases in the middle. The CDR3 spans 17 residues. Germline V lookup: CDR1 MNHNS, CDR2 SASEGT. The clonotype was recovered from a man aged 40-55 years in good health and CMV-seropositive. J is TRBJ1-5 and V is TRBV6-1; perhaps TRBD1 as D (6 bases). The sample consisted of PBMCs. CDR3 sequence (DNA): TGTGCCAGCAGTGAAATACTACAGGGTGCGTCTGATCAGCCCCAGCATTTT. Encoded protein: CASSEILQGASDQPQHF.